Listed below are T cell receptor beta chains from one sample, sequenced in a study of Ad26.COV2.S vaccination and SARS-CoV-2 variants. Only in-frame clones appear in the TCRdb table, and some are missing; sequencing was by immunoSEQ multiplex PCR. The top ten hold roughly an eighth of the sample, which has approximately 450,000 clones, around 90% seen once. The sample in question was peripheral blood, obtained in a trial of Ad26.COV2.S vaccine versus placebo. These receptors were taken from a person between 18 and 65 years old who received the Ad26.COV2.S COVID-19 vaccine or a placebo. The CDR3 runs from the conserved cysteine through the conserved F or W. Each record gives: clone size, J gene, V gene, D gene, CDR3 DNA, CDR3 protein. The D gene is left open where the match is weak. Size values are once, few and many counts, or a class for expanded clones, and some rows have none.

abundance: -; j_gene: TRBJ1-4; v_gene: TRBV7-2; d_gene: TRBD1; CDR3nt: TGTGCCAGCAGCCTAGGGACAGGTCGGGAAAAACTGTTTTTT; CDR3aa: CASSLGTGREKLFF
abundance: -; j_gene: TRBJ1-2; v_gene: TRBV2; d_gene: TRBD1; CDR3nt: TGTGCCAGCACGCCGAACAGGGGAGGATATGGCTACACCTTC; CDR3aa: CASTPNRGGYGYTF
abundance: -; j_gene: TRBJ2-7; v_gene: TRBV29-1; d_gene: TRBD2; CDR3nt: TGCAGCGTTGAAAACTGGGCTAGCGGGAGCTACGAGCAGTACTTC; CDR3aa: CSVENWASGSYEQYF
abundance: -; j_gene: TRBJ1-2; v_gene: TRBV5-1; d_gene: -; CDR3nt: TGCGCCAGCAGCTTGCAGGGAACGGGTGGCTACACCTTC; CDR3aa: CASSLQGTGGYTF
abundance: -; j_gene: TRBJ2-3; v_gene: TRBV5-1; d_gene: -; CDR3nt: TGCGCCAGCAGCCCTACCGGGACCTTAGGCACAGATACGCAGTATTTT; CDR3aa: CASSPTGTLGTDTQYF
abundance: -; j_gene: TRBJ2-1; v_gene: TRBV5-1; d_gene: -; CDR3nt: TGCGCCAGCAGCTTGGTTAGCGGCGAGCCCAATGAGCAGTTCTTC; CDR3aa: CASSLVSGEPNEQFF
abundance: -; j_gene: TRBJ2-7; v_gene: TRBV5-6; d_gene: -; CDR3nt: TGTGCCAGCAGCTTCTGGACAACGACCTACCTTACCTACGAGCAGTACTTC; CDR3aa: CASSFWTTTYLTYEQYF
abundance: -; j_gene: TRBJ1-2; v_gene: TRBV14; d_gene: -; CDR3nt: TGTGCCAGCAGCCCCCTATTAAACTATGGCTACACCTTC; CDR3aa: CASSPLLNYGYTF
abundance: -; j_gene: TRBJ2-1; v_gene: TRBV4-1; d_gene: TRBD2; CDR3nt: TGCGCCAGCAGCCAAAACCTAGCGGGGATACCCTACAATGAGCAGTTCTTC; CDR3aa: CASSQNLAGIPYNEQFF
abundance: -; j_gene: TRBJ1-1; v_gene: TRBV30; d_gene: -; CDR3nt: TGTGCCTGGAATGGGGACCTGGACACTGAAGCTTTCTTT; CDR3aa: CAWNGDLDTEAFF
abundance: -; j_gene: TRBJ2-2; v_gene: TRBV7-2; d_gene: TRBD1; CDR3nt: TGTGCCAGCAGCTGGAGGACAGGGAACACCGGGGAGCTGTTTTTT; CDR3aa: CASSWRTGNTGELFF
abundance: once; j_gene: TRBJ1-1; v_gene: TRBV6-2/TRBV6-3; d_gene: TRBD1; CDR3nt: TGTGCCAGCAGTTACCCCCCAGGACAGGGGAGGTCTGAAGCTTTCTTT; CDR3aa: CASSYPPGQGRSEAFF
abundance: -; j_gene: TRBJ2-5; v_gene: TRBV28; d_gene: TRBD2; CDR3nt: TGTGCCACTCATAGCGGGAGCGAGGAGACCCAGTACTTC; CDR3aa: CATHSGSEETQYF
abundance: -; j_gene: TRBJ2-7; v_gene: TRBV5-4; d_gene: -; CDR3nt: TGTGCCAGCAGTTTCACCTCAGCGGAGCTCTACGAGCAGTACTTC; CDR3aa: CASSFTSAELYEQYF
abundance: once; j_gene: TRBJ2-7; v_gene: TRBV5-4; d_gene: TRBD2; CDR3nt: TGTGCCAGCAGCGCGACTAGCGGGAGAGCCCTAACCGAGCAGTACTTC; CDR3aa: CASSATSGRALTEQYF
abundance: -; j_gene: TRBJ2-7; v_gene: TRBV15; d_gene: -; CDR3nt: TGTGCCACCAGCAGAGAAAGTCTGCGTAGCTCCTACGAGCAGTACTTC; CDR3aa: CATSRESLRSSYEQYF
abundance: -; j_gene: TRBJ2-7; v_gene: TRBV6-6; d_gene: -; CDR3nt: TGTGCCAGCAGTCCAAAGTACGAGCAGTACTTC; CDR3aa: CASSPKYEQYF
abundance: -; j_gene: TRBJ1-1; v_gene: TRBV9; d_gene: -; CDR3nt: TGTGCCAGCACCCGGGGGTCTGGGAACACTGAAGCTTTCTTT; CDR3aa: CASTRGSGNTEAFF
abundance: once; j_gene: TRBJ1-1; v_gene: TRBV3-1/TRBV3-2; d_gene: TRBD1; CDR3nt: TGTGCCAGCAGCCTCAGGGGGAGGAAGAACACTGAAGCTTTCTTT; CDR3aa: CASSLRGRKNTEAFF
abundance: -; j_gene: TRBJ1-1; v_gene: TRBV7-2; d_gene: -; CDR3nt: TGTGCCAGCAGCCTAGCCTGGGGGGACACTGAAGCTTTCTTT; CDR3aa: CASSLAWGDTEAFF
abundance: -; j_gene: TRBJ1-1; v_gene: TRBV7-2; d_gene: -; CDR3nt: TGTGCCAGCAGCTTAGGGGCTGGGGGAGGAGTGAACACTGAAGCTTTCTTT; CDR3aa: CASSLGAGGGVNTEAFF
abundance: -; j_gene: TRBJ1-1; v_gene: TRBV25-1; d_gene: -; CDR3nt: TGTGCCAGCAGTGAATTGGAGGGGCTAAGCACTGAAGCTTTCTTT; CDR3aa: CASSELEGLSTEAFF
abundance: -; j_gene: TRBJ1-2; v_gene: TRBV15; d_gene: -; CDR3nt: TGTGCCACCAGCAGACCCGGCCCAAAGGGCTACACCTTC; CDR3aa: CATSRPGPKGYTF
abundance: few; j_gene: TRBJ2-1; v_gene: TRBV2; d_gene: TRBD2; CDR3nt: TGTGCCAGCAGTGATCGACCTAGCGGGGTCAATGAGCAGTTCTTC; CDR3aa: CASSDRPSGVNEQFF
abundance: -; j_gene: TRBJ2-7; v_gene: TRBV6-1; d_gene: TRBD2; CDR3nt: TGTACCAGCAGTGTTCAAAGGCCTCCCGGGGGGTACGAGCAGTACTTC; CDR3aa: CTSSVQRPPGGYEQYF
abundance: -; j_gene: TRBJ1-2; v_gene: TRBV5-1; d_gene: -; CDR3nt: TGCGCCAGCAGCGGAGAAGGGACCTATGGCTACACCTTC; CDR3aa: CASSGEGTYGYTF
abundance: once; j_gene: TRBJ2-1; v_gene: TRBV6-2/TRBV6-3; d_gene: -; CDR3nt: TGTGCCAGCAGTTATAGAAGGAGGGCCGGTCCGAATGAGCAGTTCTTC; CDR3aa: CASSYRRRAGPNEQFF
abundance: once; j_gene: TRBJ2-7; v_gene: TRBV15; d_gene: TRBD2; CDR3nt: TGTGCCACCAGCAGAGGGGAGGGGCCCTACGAGCAGTACTTC; CDR3aa: CATSRGEGPYEQYF
abundance: -; j_gene: TRBJ1-1; v_gene: TRBV5-8; d_gene: -; CDR3nt: TGTGCCAGCAGCCGGAGCGGTGGGGGGGCAAGAGCTTTCTTT; CDR3aa: CASSRSGGGARAFF
abundance: -; j_gene: TRBJ1-1; v_gene: TRBV2; d_gene: -; CDR3nt: TGTGCCAGCAGCAACCAATGGTATGCAGGGATAGACTGGAACACTGAAGCTTTCTTT; CDR3aa: CASSNQWYAGIDWNTEAFF
abundance: -; j_gene: TRBJ1-2; v_gene: TRBV7-9; d_gene: TRBD1; CDR3nt: TGTGCCAGCAGCTTTACAGACAGGGGCTCTAGGAGCTACACCTTC; CDR3aa: CASSFTDRGSRSYTF
abundance: -; j_gene: TRBJ2-7; v_gene: TRBV30; d_gene: -; CDR3nt: TGTGCCTGGAACTTCGCGGGGGCCTCCTACGAGCAGTACTTC; CDR3aa: CAWNFAGASYEQYF
abundance: -; j_gene: TRBJ2-7; v_gene: TRBV18; d_gene: -; CDR3nt: TGTGCCAGCTCACCCCCCGGGACTTACTCCTACGAGCAGTACTTC; CDR3aa: CASSPPGTYSYEQYF
abundance: -; j_gene: TRBJ2-3; v_gene: TRBV7-2; d_gene: -; CDR3nt: TGTGCCAGCAGCTTCCAGGGGGGGAGCACAGATACGCAGTATTTT; CDR3aa: CASSFQGGSTDTQYF
abundance: -; j_gene: TRBJ2-3; v_gene: TRBV5-5; d_gene: TRBD2; CDR3nt: TGTGCCAGCAGCCCGGGACTAGCGGGAGGCGGTAGCACAGATACGCAGTATTTT; CDR3aa: CASSPGLAGGGSTDTQYF